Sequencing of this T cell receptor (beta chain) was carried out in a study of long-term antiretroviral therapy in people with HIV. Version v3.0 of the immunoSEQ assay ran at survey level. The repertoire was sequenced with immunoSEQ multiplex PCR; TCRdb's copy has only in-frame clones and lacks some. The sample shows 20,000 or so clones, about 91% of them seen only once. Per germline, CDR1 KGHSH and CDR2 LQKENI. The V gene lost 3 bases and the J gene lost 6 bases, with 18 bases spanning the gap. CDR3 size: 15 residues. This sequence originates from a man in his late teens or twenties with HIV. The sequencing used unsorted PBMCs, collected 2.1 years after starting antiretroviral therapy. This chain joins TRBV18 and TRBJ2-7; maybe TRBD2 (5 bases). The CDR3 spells CASSPVGDRLIEQYF. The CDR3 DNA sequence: TGTGCCAGCTCACCTGTCGGGGATCGGCTAATCGAGCAGTACTTC.